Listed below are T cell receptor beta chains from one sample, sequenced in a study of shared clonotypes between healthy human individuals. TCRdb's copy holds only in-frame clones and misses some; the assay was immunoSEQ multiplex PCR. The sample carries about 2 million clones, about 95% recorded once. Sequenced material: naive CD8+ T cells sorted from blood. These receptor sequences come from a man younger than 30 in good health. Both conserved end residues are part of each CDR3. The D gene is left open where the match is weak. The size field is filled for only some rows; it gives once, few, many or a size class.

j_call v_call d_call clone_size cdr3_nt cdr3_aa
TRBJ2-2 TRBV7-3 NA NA TGTGCCAGCAGCTTAACGGGGGCCGGGGAGCTGTTTTTT CASSLTGAGELFF
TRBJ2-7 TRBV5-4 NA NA TGTGCCAGCAGCTTGGACAGCGCAACATCCTACGAGCAGTACTTC CASSLDSATSYEQYF
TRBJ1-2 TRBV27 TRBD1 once TGTGCCAGCAGTTCAGGGGGGCTCAACTATGGCTACACCTTC CASSSGGLNYGYTF
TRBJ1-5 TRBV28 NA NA TGTGCCAGCAGCAGGGCACAGCCCAATCAGCCCCAGCATTTT CASSRAQPNQPQHF
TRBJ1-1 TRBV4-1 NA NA TGCGCCAGCAGCCGGACCCCGGGGGGAGAAACTGAAGCTTTCTTT CASSRTPGGETEAFF
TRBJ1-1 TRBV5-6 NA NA TGTGCCAGCAGCTGGGGGACTGCTCCCACTGAAGCTTTCTTT CASSWGTAPTEAFF
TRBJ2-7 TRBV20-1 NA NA TGCAGTGCTAGGACTGTAAACGAGCAGTACTTC CSARTVNEQYF
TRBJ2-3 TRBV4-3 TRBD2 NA TGCGCCAGCAGCCAAGAAAGCTCGGGGACTAGAGTCGTCCCGCAGTATTTT CASSQESSGTRVVPQYF
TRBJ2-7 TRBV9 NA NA TGTGCCAGCAGCCAAGGTGGGGGGCATCAGTACTTC CASSQGGGHQYF
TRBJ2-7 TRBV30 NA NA TGTGCCTGGATGGGACACCCGACTACCTACGAGCAGTACTTC CAWMGHPTTYEQYF
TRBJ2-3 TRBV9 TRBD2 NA TGTGCCAGCAGCGTACCTAGCGGGGGTTCCTCCACAGATACGCAGTATTTT CASSVPSGGSSTDTQYF
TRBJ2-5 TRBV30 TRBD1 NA TGTGCCTGGAGTGGGGGACAGGGATGGGAGACCCAGTACTTC CAWSGGQGWETQYF
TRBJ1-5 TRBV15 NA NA TGTGCCACCAGCCTCCGTGTTGAGGGTTATCAGCCCCAGCATTTT CATSLRVEGYQPQHF
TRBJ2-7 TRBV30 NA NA TGTGCCTGGAGTGTAGGGGGGGAGTACGAGCAGTACTTC CAWSVGGEYEQYF
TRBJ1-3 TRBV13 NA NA TGTGCCAGCAGAAGTCGCGAACTTGGAAACACCATATATTTT CASRSRELGNTIYF
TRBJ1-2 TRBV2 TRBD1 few TGTGCCAGCCTAAGACAGGGGGCCGTCTATGGCTACACCTTC CASLRQGAVYGYTF
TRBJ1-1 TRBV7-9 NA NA TGTGCCAGCAGCTTAGTACAGGGCGACACTGAAGCTTTCTTT CASSLVQGDTEAFF
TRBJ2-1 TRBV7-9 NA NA TGTGCCAGCAGCCCGGACCTGGAGCAGTTCTTC CASSPDLEQFF
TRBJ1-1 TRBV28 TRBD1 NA TGTGCCAGCAGACAAACAGGGGGCGAACCTGAAGCTTTCTTT CASRQTGGEPEAFF
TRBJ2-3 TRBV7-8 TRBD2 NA TGTGCCAGCAGCTTAGCGCCTTTCGGTGGACTAGCGGGCCTGAACACAGATACGCAGTATTTT CASSLAPFGGLAGLNTDTQYF
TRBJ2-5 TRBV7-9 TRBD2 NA TGTGCCAGCAGCTTGCTAGCGGAAGAGACCCAGTACTTC CASSLLAEETQYF
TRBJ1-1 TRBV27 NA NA TGTGCCAGCAGTCGCAGTAACACTGAAGCTTTCTTT CASSRSNTEAFF
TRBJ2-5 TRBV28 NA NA TGTGCCAGCAGTATTCAGGGGGGAGGGCAAGAGACCCAGTACTTC CASSIQGGGQETQYF
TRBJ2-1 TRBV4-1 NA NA TGCGCCAGCAGCCGAGCCGTATTTGGGGATGAGCAGTTCTTC CASSRAVFGDEQFF
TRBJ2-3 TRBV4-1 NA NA TGCGCCAGCGGTCCAGGGCGGAACACAGATACGCAGTATTTT CASGPGRNTDTQYF
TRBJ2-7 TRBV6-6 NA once TGTGCCAGCACCGACGAGGTAGAGCAGTACTTC CASTDEVEQYF
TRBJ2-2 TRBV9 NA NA TGTGCCAGCAGCGTAGTCGGAAACACCGGGGAGCTGTTTTTT CASSVVGNTGELFF
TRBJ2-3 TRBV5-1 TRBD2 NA TGCGCCAGCAGTTACAGCGGTCCCGGGACTAGGGCAGATACGCAGTATTTT CASSYSGPGTRADTQYF
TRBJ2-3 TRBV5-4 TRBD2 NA TGTGCCAGCAGCTTGTCGATAGCGGGAGAAACAGATACGCAGTATTTT CASSLSIAGETDTQYF
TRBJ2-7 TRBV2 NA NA TGTGCCAGCAGTGAAGCTGACGGCTACGAGCAGTACTTC CASSEADGYEQYF
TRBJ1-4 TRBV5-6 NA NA TGTGCCAGCACCTACTTGGACGGACCCGAAAAACTGTTTTTT CASTYLDGPEKLFF
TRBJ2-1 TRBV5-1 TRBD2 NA TGCGCCAGCAGCTCGGGGGGCTACAATGAGCAGTTCTTC CASSSGGYNEQFF